The 21 T cell receptor beta chains presented below share a single source sample, sequenced in a study of T-cell memory formation after mild COVID-19. Each CDR3 protein is one row after TCRdb ran MiXCR on the 5' RACE reads. The sample carries about 350,000 distinct CDR3 sequences, roughly 15% recorded once. The sequenced material came from PBMCs or a T cell subset sorted from them (not recorded which). The receptor set was obtained from a man aged 18 to 29 who had mild COVID-19 (a few samples of this study predate the infection). Cell type and time point are not known.

Here the CDR3 reads CASSLVTKNIQYF. The CDR3 DNA follows: TGTGCCAGCAGCTTAGTAACCAAAAACATTCAGTACTTC. V and J are TRBV7-2 and TRBJ2-4; D ambiguous. The CDR3 contains 13 residues. V gave up 1 base and J gave up 2 bases, with 3 bases separating them. The germline V gene has CDR1 SGHTA and CDR2 FQGNSA. Using reference TRBV7-2 and TRBJ2-4 for the parts outside the CDR3, the full variable domain is GAGVSQSPSNKVTEKGKDVELRCDPISGHTALYWYRQSLGQGLEFLIYFQGNSAPDKSGLPSDRFSAERTGGSVSTLTIQRTQQEDSAVYLCASSLVTKNIQYFGAGTRLSVL.

About this clonotype: A much more abundant neighbour one base away suggests this may be a read error. This sequence joins TRBV20-1 and TRBJ2-3; tentatively, D is TRBD2 (7 bases). Per the germline V gene, CDR1 is DFQATT and CDR2 is SNEGSKA (reference sequence). The CDR3 has 15 residues. CDR3 sequence reads: CSDRRGRERPDTQYF. The CDR3 nucleotides are TGCAGTGATAGAAGGGGGAGGGAGCGTCCAGATACGCAGTATTTT.

The V and J genes are TRBV4-3 and TRBJ2-1, with D perhaps matching TRBD2 (6 bases). Germline V gene lookup returns CDR1 LGHNA and CDR2 YSLEER. V was trimmed by 0 bases and J by 10 bases, leaving 16 bases between them. There are 15 residues in the CDR3. Written as DNA, the CDR3 is TGCGCCAGCAGCCAAGATCCGGTCGCGGGGAGGGAGCAGTTCTTC. Amino acid sequence: CASSQDPVAGREQFF.

The chain carries TRBV20-1 and TRBJ1-1, with D maybe TRBD1 (5 bases). This CDR3 has 13 residues. Trimming cost V 5 bases and J 4 bases, with 14 bases left between them. Germline CDR1 reads DFQATT; CDR2 reads SNEGSKA (reference sequence). The CDR3 nucleotides read TGCAGTGCTGGGGGGGTGCAGGGCACTGAAGCTTTCTTT. It is translated as CSAGGVQGTEAFF.

This clonotype has just a few counts. The V gene is TRBV4-1, the J gene TRBJ2-1; no firm D call. The V end was cut by 3 bases, the J end by 7 bases, with 13 bases between. The length of the CDR3 is 14 residues. Germline assignment: CDR1 MGHRA and CDR2 YSYEKL. This chain's CDR3 is CASSHPDLWNEQFF. The CDR3 region has the DNA TGCGCCAGCAGCCACCCCGACCTCTGGAATGAGCAGTTCTTC.

This clonotype was detected many times. V is TRBV12-3 or TRBV12-4 and J is TRBJ2-4, with D possibly called TRBD1 or TRBD2 (7 bases each). Trimming pared 5 bases from V and 6 bases from J, leaving 14 bases between. CDR3 size: 14 residues. The CDR3 spells CASSRQGGSNIQYF. The CDR3 DNA reads as TGTGCCAGCAGTCGACAGGGAGGGTCAAACATTCAGTACTTC.

This clonotype came up a few times. This chain uses TRBV29-1 with TRBJ2-6; 8 bases are a match to TRBD1. The J segment lost 2 bases and the V segment lost 4 bases, leaving 7 bases of the junction unmatched. The germline gives CDR1 SQVTM, CDR2 ANQGSEA. The CDR3 consists of 16 residues. The CDR3 DNA is TGCAGCGTTGCCCGAATACAGGGGGCTGGGGCCAACGTCCTGACTTTC. This translates into CSVARIQGAGANVLTF. The whole variable domain, filled in from reference TRBV29-1 and TRBJ2-6, reads SAVISQKPSRDICQRGTSLTIQCQVDSQVTMMFWYRQQPGQSLTLIATANQGSEATYESGFVIDKFPISRPNLTFSTLTVSNMSPEDSSIYLCSVARIQGAGANVLTFGAGSRLTVL.

This clonotype was found many times. V gene TRBV4-1 combines with J gene TRBJ2-4; D is tentatively TRBD1 or TRBD2 (5 bases each). This CDR3 is 17 amino acids long. V dropped 3 bases and J dropped 6 bases, with 21 bases sitting between them. CDR1 MGHRA and CDR2 YSYEKL come from the germline V gene. For the CDR3, the DNA is TGCGCCAGCAGCCATGCTCCAGGGCGCCGCCGGGGAAACATTCAGTACTTC. Amino acid sequence: CASSHAPGRRRGNIQYF.

The rearrangement uses TRBV27 and TRBJ2-3, with D possibly TRBD2 on 7 matching bases. With 5 bases removed from V and 2 bases from J, the gap between germline ends came to 14 bases. The length of the CDR3 is 15 residues. Germline-derived CDR1 and CDR2 are MNHEY and SMNVEV (reference sequence). CDR3 residues: CASSPQGTNTDTQYF. DNA for the CDR3: TGTGCCAGCAGTCCCCAGGGGACTAACACAGATACGCAGTATTTT.

This chain connects TRBV7-9 to TRBJ2-2; D unclear. V was shortened by 4 bases and J by 4 bases, with 10 bases between the two germline ends. Germline CDR1 and CDR2: SEHNR and FQNEAQ (reference sequence). The CDR3 has 14 amino acids. This chain's CDR3 is CASSSLAATGELFF. The DNA for the CDR3 is TGTGCCAGCAGCTCCTTAGCCGCCACCGGGGAGCTGTTTTTT.

This clonotype was counted once. J is TRBJ1-4 and V is TRBV5-4; the D is unclear. CDR3 size: 15 residues. Per germline, CDR1 SGHNT and CDR2 YYREEE (reference sequence). The ends were cut back, 0 bases at V and 8 bases at J, with 14 bases in the middle. CDR3 sequence: CASSLVDLPEEKLFF. The CDR3 DNA reads TGTGCCAGCAGCTTGGTGGACCTCCCTGAGGAAAAACTGTTTTTT.

There are a few counts of this clonotype. In DNA form, the CDR3 reads TGCGCCAGCAGCCAAGATAGTATTAGTGTGATGCCCCAGCATTTT. As protein: CASSQDSISVMPQHF. J is TRBJ1-5 and V is TRBV4-1; D unresolved. Germline V CDR1 and CDR2: MGHRA, YSYEKL. V dropped 0 bases and J dropped 9 bases, with 15 bases sitting between them. This CDR3 has 15 residues.

This clonotype was picked up many times. The J gene is TRBJ2-3, the V gene TRBV11-2; no definite D call. CDR3 size: 16 residues. Trimming shortened V by 4 bases and J by 0 bases, and 14 bases separated the two germline ends. Germline V gene sequence: CDR1 SGHAT, CDR2 FQNNGV. The CDR3 coding sequence is TGTGCCAGCAGCTCCTTCTTAGCATCCAGCACAGATACGCAGTATTTT. Protein: CASSSFLASSTDTQYF.

The chain has TRBV5-1 and TRBJ2-1; TRBD2 might be the D (6 bases). The CDR3 loop spans 13 amino acids. Germline V CDR1 and CDR2: SGHRS, YFSETQ. Trimming took off 3 bases at V and 8 bases at J, with 12 bases between the two ends. CDR3 sequence (DNA): TGCGCCAGCAGCTCCAGACTAGATTATGAGCAGTTCTTC. It translates to CASSSRLDYEQFF.

This clonotype was seen only a few times. The CDR3 DNA sequence: TGTGCCAGCGGACGGTACTCTGGGGCCAACGTCCTGACTTTC. It translates to CASGRYSGANVLTF. The V call is TRBV27, the J call TRBJ2-6, with no clear D. This CDR3 has 14 amino acids. The V end was cut by 8 bases, the J end by 0 bases, with 8 bases between. Germline assignment: CDR1 MNHEY and CDR2 SMNVEV (reference sequence).

This clonotype showed up many times. The chain has TRBV5-1 and TRBJ1-2; D call uncertain. The CDR3 loop spans 12 amino acids. V was clipped by 0 bases and J by 6 bases, with 6 bases between them. The germline CDR1 and CDR2 sequences are SGHRS and YFSETQ. The CDR3, as DNA: TGCGCCAGCAGCTTGGGAGGACATGGCTACACCTTC. Translated: CASSLGGHGYTF.

This clonotype has only a few counts. The genes are TRBV20-1 and TRBJ2-5; either TRBD1 or TRBD2 may supply D (6 bases each). Germline CDR1 reads DFQATT; CDR2 reads SNEGSKA (reference sequence). The V gene lost 4 bases and the J gene lost 5 bases, with 17 bases spanning the gap. The CDR3 is 14 amino acids. Here the CDR3 reads CSAIAEGGKETQYF. CDR3 nucleotides: TGCAGTGCTATAGCGGAGGGGGGTAAGGAGACCCAGTACTTC.

The chain recombines TRBV20-1 with TRBJ1-5, with 8 bases identical to TRBD1. Germline CDR1 is DFQATT and CDR2 is SNEGSKA (reference sequence). The length of the CDR3 is 15 residues. V dropped 3 bases and J dropped 6; count of bases not matched to a gene: 10. This chain's CDR3 is CSAREGQGESQPQHF. CDR3 sequence (DNA): TGCAGTGCTAGGGAAGGACAGGGAGAAAGTCAGCCCCAGCATTTT.

This clonotype was counted a few times. The rearrangement uses TRBV11-2 and TRBJ2-5, with 9 nucleotides matching TRBD1. After removal of 5 bases from V and 4 bases from J, the junction contained 14 bases not matched to a gene. In germline, CDR1 is SGHAT, CDR2 FQNNGV. The CDR3 is 17 residues long. CDR3 coding DNA: TGTGCCAGCAGCCGGGGACAGGGAATCCGCCAGGGAGAGACCCAGTACTTC. Residues: CASSRGQGIRQGETQYF.

This clonotype occurred a few times. The V call is TRBV20-1, the J call TRBJ2-7; D remains ambiguous. The CDR3 loop spans 12 amino acids. V lost 3 bases and J 3 bases, leaving 9 bases between the germline ends. CDR1 and CDR2 from the germline V gene are DFQATT and SNEGSKA (reference sequence). The CDR3 protein is CSASLRDYEQYV. CDR3 bases: TGCAGTGCTAGCCTAAGGGACTACGAGCAGTACGTC.

In this sample, this clonotype turned up a few times. The gene calls are TRBV5-1 and TRBJ2-2, with 8 positions matching TRBD1. This CDR3 comprises 15 residues. J gave up 7 bases and V 4 bases, and 9 bases lay outside the gene matches. Germline V gene data show CDR1 as SGHRS and CDR2 as YFSETQ. The CDR3 DNA is TGCGCCAGCAGCCTCATGACAGGGGATGACGGGGAGCTGTTTTTT. Residues: CASSLMTGDDGELFF.